These 22 T cell receptor beta chains were sequenced from one sample in a study of shared clonotypes between healthy human individuals. The repertoire was sequenced with immunoSEQ multiplex PCR; TCRdb's copy has only in-frame clones and lacks some. Found here are roughly 450,000 clones, less than 85% of them singletons; the top ten hold 10% to 15%. Sequencing was performed on PBMCs. These receptors originate from a woman aged 40 to 50 in good health. Some clones in this sample may be carry-over from other donors' samples.

The V gene is TRBV5-4, the J gene TRBJ2-5; D uncertain. This CDR3 is built from 13 residues. The V and J ends lost 1 base and 2 bases respectively, with 6 bases between them. The germline V gene has CDR1 SGHNT and CDR2 YYREEE (reference sequence). The CDR3 sequence: CASSLPRQETQYF. The CDR3, as DNA: TGTGCCAGCAGCTTGCCGCGACAAGAGACCCAGTACTTC.

At least ten counts were recorded for this clone. Other DNA sequences within the sample encode an identical CDR3. The chain is built from TRBV6-1 and TRBJ1-1, with D maybe TRBD1 (6 bases). V was clipped by 4 bases and J by 5 bases, with 17 bases between them. The CDR3 sequence is 15 residues long. Germline V gene lookup returns CDR1 MNHNS and CDR2 SASEGT. CDR3 coding DNA: TGTGCCAGCAGTGTTGGGATGACAGGTTCGACTGAAGCTTTCTTT. Its translation is CASSVGMTGSTEAFF.

The chain employs TRBV6-5 and TRBJ2-6; 9 nucleotides match TRBD1. There are 15 residues in the CDR3. J was trimmed by 4 bases and V by 6 bases; bases with no gene match: 4. Germline V gene sequence: CDR1 MNHEY, CDR2 SVGAGI. The CDR3 reads CASRQGAGGANVLTF. The CDR3 region has the DNA TGTGCCAGCAGACAGGGGGCGGGCGGGGCCAACGTCCTGACTTTC.

The chain couples TRBV7-6 to TRBJ1-4; 8 bases line up with TRBD1. Trimming cost V 1 base and J 5 bases; bases outside gene matches: 3. Germline assignment: CDR1 SGHVS and CDR2 FNYEAQ. The CDR3 runs 15 residues. Here the CDR3 reads CASSLDRGENEKLFF. CDR3 sequence (DNA): TGTGCCAGCAGCTTAGACAGGGGGGAAAATGAAAAACTGTTTTTT.

The chain uses TRBV10-2 and TRBJ2-7; 15 bases line up with TRBD2. This CDR3 has 14 amino acids. CDR1 is WSHSY and CDR2 is SAAADI in the germline V gene. The V segment lost 6 bases and the J segment 10 bases; nucleotides outside the gene matches: 7. CDR3 bases: TGCGCCAGCAGCCCGGGACTAGCGGGAGGTCCTCAGTACTTC. As protein: CASSPGLAGGPQYF.

A note on this clone: An end of the junction differs from the germline gene, which may be a read error. The chain uses TRBV13 and TRBJ1-1; 12 positions match TRBD1. This CDR3 contains 15 residues. Germline-derived CDR1 and CDR2 are PRHDT and FYEKMQ (reference sequence). Here the CDR3 reads CASSLGTGGFTEAFF. The CDR3 bases are TGTGCCAGCAGCCTAGGGACAGGGGGCTTCACTGAAGCTTTCTTT.

The chain carries TRBV7-2 and TRBJ2-5, with 9 bases identical to TRBD1. The CDR3 sequence is 14 residues long. V dropped 1 base and J dropped 8; count of bases not matched to a gene: 5. CDR1 and CDR2 from the germline V gene are SGHTA and FQGNSA. The CDR3 loop reads CASSLVATGGTQYF. CDR3 nucleotide sequence: TGTGCCAGCAGCTTAGTAGCGACAGGGGGTACCCAGTACTTC.

The chain joins TRBV2 to TRBJ2-1; 8 nucleotides match TRBD2. Germline V gives CDR1 SNHLY, CDR2 FYNNEI. Trimming removed 7 bases from V and 4 bases from J; junction bases left unmatched: 9. This CDR3 region has 15 residues. Here the CDR3 DNA reads TGTGCCAGCACGCGGGGGGCAGGGGCGTACAATGAGCAGTTCTTC. Amino acids: CASTRGAGAYNEQFF.

The rearrangement joins TRBV9 to TRBJ2-2; D is ambiguous. Germline loops: CDR1 SGDLS, CDR2 YYNGEE. The CDR3 has 13 amino acids. The V and J ends lost 0 bases and 6 bases respectively, with 6 bases between them. CDR3 DNA sequence: TGTGCCAGCAGCGTAGGCAGCTCCGGGGAGCTGTTTTTT. It yields the protein CASSVGSSGELFF. The entire variable domain, with the rest obtained from reference TRBV9 and TRBJ2-2, is as follows: DSGVTQTPKHLITATGQRVTLRCSPRSGDLSVYWYQQSLDQGLQFLIQYYNGEERAKGNILERFSAQQFPDLHSELNLSSLELGDSALYFCASSVGSSGELFFGEGSRLTVL.

The gene calls are TRBV29-1 and TRBJ2-7; 7 nucleotides align to TRBD1. Germline loops: CDR1 SQVTM, CDR2 ANQGSEA. This CDR3 comprises 13 residues. With V trimmed by 7 bases and J by 2 bases, 8 bases remained unmatched. In DNA, the CDR3 is TGCAGCGCTGACACTGGACAGGCCTACGAGCAGTACTTC. Amino acids: CSADTGQAYEQYF.

The chain recombines TRBV6-1 with TRBJ2-7; unclear D gene. Deletions cut 1 base from V and 4 bases from J, with 8 bases between. This CDR3 contains 13 residues. Germline V gene sequence: CDR1 MNHNS, CDR2 SASEGT. The DNA for the CDR3 is TGTGCCAGCAGTGAAGTGGGGTTTTACGAGCAGTACTTC. This codes for CASSEVGFYEQYF.

The CDR3 spells CASSLDLRLGGPYNEQFF. The CDR3, as DNA: TGTGCCAGCAGCTTAGATCTTCGATTGGGCGGGCCCTACAATGAGCAGTTCTTC. This chain uses TRBV11-3 with TRBJ2-1; maybe TRBD2 (5 bases). The CDR3 totals 18 residues. The V end was cut by 0 bases, the J end by 2 bases, with 17 bases between. Germline CDR1 reads SGHNT; CDR2 reads YENEEA. The whole variable domain, filled in from reference TRBV11-3 and TRBJ2-1, reads EAGVVQSPRYKIIEKKQPVAFWCNPISGHNTLYWYLQNLGQGPELLIRYENEEAVDDSQLPKDRFSAERLKGVDSTLKIQPAELGDSAVYLCASSLDLRLGGPYNEQFFGPGTRLTVL.

The J gene is TRBJ2-5, the V gene TRBV13; possible D gene TRBD1, 5 bases. Trimming cost V 4 bases and J 0 bases, with 12 bases left between them. From germline, CDR1 is PRHDT and CDR2 FYEKMQ (reference sequence). This CDR3 comprises 15 residues. DNA for the CDR3: TGTGCCAGCAGCTCCAAGACAGAGTACCAAGAGACCCAGTACTTC. It codes for CASSSKTEYQETQYF.

The chain carries TRBV18 and TRBJ1-2; D remains unclear. Germline CDR1 is KGHSH and CDR2 is LQKENI. The CDR3 sequence is 11 residues long. The V and J ends lost 3 bases and 6 bases respectively, with 5 bases between them. CDR3 in DNA: TGTGCCAGCTCACCGCTTGATGGCTACACCTTC. Translation: CASSPLDGYTF.

The V gene is TRBV7-2, the J gene TRBJ2-7; 7 nucleotides align to TRBD1. This CDR3 has 13 residues. The ends lost 5 bases at V and 4 bases at J; junction bases unmatched: 5. In germline, CDR1 is SGHTA, CDR2 FQGNSA. CDR3 sequence (DNA): TGTGCCAGCAGCCCAGGGACAGAATACGAGCAGTACTTC. This codes for CASSPGTEYEQYF. The variable domain in full, with the rest retrieved from reference TRBV7-2 and TRBJ2-7, is GAGVSQSPSNKVTEKGKDVELRCDPISGHTALYWYRQSLGQGLEFLIYFQGNSAPDKSGLPSDRFSAERTGGSVSTLTIQRTQQEDSAVYLCASSPGTEYEQYFGPGTRLTVT.

The sample holds a few counts of this clone. The chain uses TRBV29-1 and TRBJ1-3, with 8 bases matching TRBD1. J lost 3 bases, V lost 4 bases, and 5 bases had no gene match. The CDR3 is made up of 14 amino acids. The germline gives CDR1 SQVTM, CDR2 ANQGSEA. CDR3 residues: CSVVDRGLGNTIYF. The CDR3 nucleotides read TGCAGCGTTGTAGACAGGGGTCTTGGAAACACCATATATTTT.

The chain uses TRBV9 and TRBJ2-7; 11 nucleotides align to TRBD2. With 0 bases clipped from V and 3 bases from J, the junction kept 2 bases outside the gene matches. Per germline, CDR1 SGDLS and CDR2 YYNGEE. The CDR3 extends over 15 amino acids. CDR3 sequence reads: CASSVGGTSGYEQYF. The CDR3 nucleotides read TGTGCCAGCAGCGTAGGTGGGACTAGCGGCTACGAGCAGTACTTC.

The J gene is TRBJ1-2, the V gene TRBV19, with 7 bases aligning to TRBD1. The V segment lost 4 bases and the J segment 8 bases; nucleotides outside the gene matches: 16. The length of the CDR3 is 16 residues. Looked up from germline, CDR1 is LNHDA and CDR2 is SQIVND (reference sequence). CDR3 sequence: CASSTRTGTALWGYTF. The CDR3 DNA sequence: TGTGCCAGTAGTACACGTACCGGGACAGCTCTTTGGGGCTACACCTTC.

The chain employs TRBV9 and TRBJ2-7; 8 nucleotides match TRBD1. V dropped 2 bases and J dropped 2; count of bases not matched to a gene: 6. Germline CDR1 and CDR2: SGDLS and YYNGEE. The CDR3 is made up of 15 amino acids. The CDR3 sequence: CASSVRTGPTYEQYF. The CDR3 nucleotides are TGTGCCAGCAGCGTCCGGACAGGGCCTACCTACGAGCAGTACTTC.

The genes are TRBV6-5 and TRBJ1-1, with D possibly being TRBD1 (5 bases). Germline assignment: CDR1 MNHEY and CDR2 SVGAGI. This CDR3 contains 15 residues. Trimming shortened V by 4 bases and J by 1 base, and 13 bases separated the two germline ends. The CDR3 reads CASSFEGTRNTEAFF. The CDR3 DNA is TGTGCCAGCAGTTTTGAGGGGACGAGGAACACTGAAGCTTTCTTT.

About this clone: This could be a read error, since a much larger clone is one nucleotide away. This chain connects TRBV11-2 to TRBJ2-7; 7 nucleotides line up with TRBD2. The CDR3 is 15 residues long. Germline CDR1 and CDR2: SGHAT and FQNNGV. After removal of 1 base from V and 0 bases from J, the junction contained 3 bases not matched to a gene. Written as DNA, the CDR3 is TGTGCCAGCAGCTTAGGCGGCGGGAGCTCCTACGAGCAGTACTTC. This codes for CASSLGGGSSYEQYF.

V usage is TRBV7-2 and J usage is TRBJ1-1; the D gene is possibly TRBD1 (6 bases). V lost 3 bases to trimming and J lost 4 bases, with 12 bases between them. CDR1 is SGHTA, CDR2 FQGNSA, per germline. This CDR3 has 14 amino acids. The CDR3 spells CASSFGRGSTEAFF. CDR3 DNA sequence: TGTGCCAGCAGCTTCGGCAGGGGATCCACTGAAGCTTTCTTT.